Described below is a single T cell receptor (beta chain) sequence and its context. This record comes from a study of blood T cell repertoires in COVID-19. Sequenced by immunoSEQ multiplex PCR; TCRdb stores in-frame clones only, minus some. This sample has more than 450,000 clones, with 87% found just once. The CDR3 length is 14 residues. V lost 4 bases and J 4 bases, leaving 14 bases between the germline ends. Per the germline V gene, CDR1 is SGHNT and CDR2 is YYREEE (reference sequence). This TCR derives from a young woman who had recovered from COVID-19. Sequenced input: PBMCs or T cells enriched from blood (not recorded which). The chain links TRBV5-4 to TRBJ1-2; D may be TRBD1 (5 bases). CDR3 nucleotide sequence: TGTGCCAGCAGCCCGAAGGGGATCAGCTATGGCTACACCTTC. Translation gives CASSPKGISYGYTF. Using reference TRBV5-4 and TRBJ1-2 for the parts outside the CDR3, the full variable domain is ETGVTQSPTHLIKTRGQQVTLRCSSQSGHNTVSWYQQALGQGPQFIFQYYREEENGRGNFPPRFSGLQFPNYSSELNVNALELDDSALYLCASSPKGISYGYTFGSGTRLTVV.